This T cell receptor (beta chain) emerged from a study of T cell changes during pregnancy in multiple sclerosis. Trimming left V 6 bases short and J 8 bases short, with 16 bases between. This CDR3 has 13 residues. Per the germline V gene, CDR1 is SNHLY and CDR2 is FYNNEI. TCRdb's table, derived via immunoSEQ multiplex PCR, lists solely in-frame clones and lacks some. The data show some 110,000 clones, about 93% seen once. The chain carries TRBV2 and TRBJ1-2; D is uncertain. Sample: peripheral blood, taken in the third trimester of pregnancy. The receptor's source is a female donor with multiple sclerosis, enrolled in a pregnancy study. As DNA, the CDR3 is TGTGCCAGCAGGGTGACATCCGGGGAAGGCTACACCTTC. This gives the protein CASRVTSGEGYTF.